This TCR beta chain was sequenced in a study of blood T cell repertoires in COVID-19. On the study more broadly: Researchers got acute and convalescent COVID-19 samples from the United States, Italy and Spain. From T cells, B-cell-depleted T cells, or PBMCs came the material, which was cDNA or gDNA.

Per the study methods: Cell counts per sample came from amplifying reference gene primers. Only in-frame clones appear in the TCRdb table, and some are missing; sequencing was by immunoSEQ multiplex PCR. V, J and clone size are taken as reported in that table, and D and trimming were inferred from the DNA itself. The sample has around 130,000 clones, around 87% seen once. This receptor was taken from a woman aged 45-65 years who had recovered from COVID-19. The specimen sequenced was peripheral blood.

CDR3 sequence (DNA): TGTGCCAGCAGCTTAGAATCCTACAGTTCCTACGAGCAGTACTTC. Its protein is CASSLESYSSYEQYF. The chain carries TRBV7-2 and TRBJ2-7; D remains ambiguous. Trimming left V 1 base short and J 1 base short, with 11 bases between. The CDR3 covers 15 residues. CDR1 and CDR2 (germline): SGHTA, FQGNSA.